Following are 5 T cell receptor beta chains from one sample sequenced in a study of blood T cell repertoires in COVID-19. Data came from immunoSEQ multiplex PCR; TCRdb stores just in-frame clones and leaves some out. The sample lists roughly 120,000 clones, about nine tenths occurring once. Input material: peripheral blood. All receptors come from a human donor with active COVID-19. The donor label of this sample is uncertain.

This chain connects TRBV4-1 to TRBJ2-3, with a tentative D call TRBD2 (7 bases). This CDR3 contains 15 residues. The germline V gene has CDR1 MGHRA and CDR2 YSYEKL. Trimming took 1 base from V and 4 from J, leaving 12 bases between them. The CDR3 DNA follows: TGCGCCAGCAGCCAAGGGTGGGGGGGCGCAGATACGCAGTATTTT. It specifies CASSQGWGGADTQYF.

The count of this clone is one. This chain joins TRBV7-8 and TRBJ1-3, with 11 bases matching TRBD1. The CDR3 totals 17 residues. V trimming: 1 base; J trimming: 0 bases; junction bases outside the gene matches: 2. From germline, CDR1 is SGHVS and CDR2 FQNEAQ. The CDR3 here is CASSLVGTGGSGNTIYF. CDR3 DNA: TGTGCCAGCAGCTTAGTAGGGACAGGGGGCTCTGGAAACACCATATATTTT.

The rearrangement joins TRBV10-3 to TRBJ1-2; a possible D gene is TRBD1 (6 bases). Trimming left V 7 bases short and J 7 bases short, with 16 bases between. The CDR3 contains 13 residues. Germline CDR1 is ENHRY and CDR2 is SYGVKD. This CDR3 is CAITTKGETGYTF. The CDR3 nucleotides read TGTGCCATCACTACGAAGGGGGAGACTGGCTACACCTTC.

This chain uses TRBV5-8 with TRBJ2-3; 8 bases align to TRBD2. This CDR3 contains 16 residues. The junction had 11 bases not matched to a gene; V was cut back by 4 bases and J by 4 bases. Germline V lookup: CDR1 SGHTS, CDR2 YDEGEE. The DNA for the CDR3 is TGTGCCAGCAGCCCCCTGACTAGCGACACGTCAGATACGCAGTATTTT. As protein: CASSPLTSDTSDTQYF.

The chain recombines TRBV7-2 with TRBJ2-1, with D maybe TRBD2 (5 bases). CDR1 is SGHTA, CDR2 FQGNSA, per germline. V was trimmed by 2 bases and J by 3 bases, leaving 11 bases between them. This CDR3 comprises 15 residues. CDR3 bases: TGTGCCAGCAGCTTAACGTCCGGGGTCTACAATGAGCAGTTCTTC. This encodes CASSLTSGVYNEQFF.